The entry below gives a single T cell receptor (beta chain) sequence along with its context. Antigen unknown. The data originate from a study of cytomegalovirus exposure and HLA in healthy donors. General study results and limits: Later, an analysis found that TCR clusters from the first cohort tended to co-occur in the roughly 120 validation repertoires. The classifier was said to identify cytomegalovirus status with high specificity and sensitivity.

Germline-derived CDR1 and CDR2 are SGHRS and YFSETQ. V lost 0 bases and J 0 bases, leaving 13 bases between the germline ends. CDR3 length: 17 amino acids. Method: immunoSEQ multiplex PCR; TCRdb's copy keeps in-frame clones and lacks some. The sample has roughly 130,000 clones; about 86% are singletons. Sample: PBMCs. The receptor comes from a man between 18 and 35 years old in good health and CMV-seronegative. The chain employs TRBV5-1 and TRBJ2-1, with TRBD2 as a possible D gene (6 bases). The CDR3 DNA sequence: TGCGCCAGCAGCTTGGCCGGAGCGACTAGCTCCTACAATGAGCAGTTCTTC. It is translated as CASSLAGATSSYNEQFF.